Reported below is one T cell receptor beta chain. Its antigen remains unidentified. CDR3 size: 14 residues. The germline gives CDR1 SGHDN, CDR2 FVKESK. V was pared by 3 bases and J by 7 bases, with 5 bases of the junction left unmatched. Authors' methods: After removing out-of-frame reads, approximately 2.2 million distinct TCRbeta sequences remained. Data came from immunoSEQ multiplex PCR; TCRdb stores just in-frame clones and leaves some out. The V and J calls and clone size were taken over from that table, and D and trimming were inferred from the DNA. The sample has over 50,000 clones, roughly four fifths seen once. The data belong to a study of memory CD4+ T cells and cytomegalovirus serostatus. Background on the study: Donors were healthy Belgian adults, several CMV seropositive and about two dozen seronegative.

Regarding the study as a whole: Of under 200 reported CMV TCRbeta sequences, under 80 were found in memory CD4+ repertoires.

Single viable CD3+CD4+CD8-CD45RO+ cells were sorted as the memory CD4+ T cells. Donors' CMV status reflects serum IgG against pp150, pp28, p38, p52. The TCR was taken from an adult in good health and CMV-seronegative. The chain is built from TRBV14 and TRBJ1-4, with 7 bases lining up with TRBD1. The sample consisted of memory CD4+ T cells from blood. CDR3 bases: TGTGCCAGCAGCCAGAGAGGGGGCATTGAAAAACTGTTTTTT. It translates to CASSQRGGIEKLFF.